Shown below are 32 T cell receptor beta chains from a single sample sequenced in a study of cytomegalovirus exposure and HLA in healthy donors. The PCR was carried out with 60 Vbeta primers and 13 Jbeta primers. The method was immunoSEQ multiplex PCR; TCRdb's version includes in-frame clones alone and lacks a portion of them. The table has about 190,000 clones, around 75% seen once. Sequencing used PBMCs. Receptors were obtained from a woman in her 50s in good health and CMV-seronegative.

The genes are TRBV15 and TRBJ1-4; the match to TRBD1 covers 7 bases. The CDR3 runs to 15 residues. The V and J ends lost 2 bases and 4 bases, in that order; junction bases with no gene match: 4. Looked up from germline, CDR1 is LNHNV and CDR2 is YYDKDF (reference sequence). CDR3: CATSRRQGVNEKLFF. CDR3 in DNA: TGTGCCACCAGCAGACGACAGGGTGTTAATGAAAAACTGTTTTTT.

V gene TRBV15 combines with J gene TRBJ2-1, with TRBD2 matching 8 bases. CDR3 length equals 16 residues. Losses at the gene ends were 0 bases for V and 1 base for J; bases not matched to a gene: 2. CDR1 is LNHNV, CDR2 YYDKDF, per germline (reference sequence). The DNA of the CDR3 is TGTGCCACCAGCAGAGAACCGGGAGGGTCCTACAATGAGCAGTTCTTC. As protein: CATSREPGGSYNEQFF.

The chain carries TRBV2 and TRBJ2-2, with 7 bases lining up with TRBD1. Per the germline V gene, CDR1 is SNHLY and CDR2 is FYNNEI. The CDR3 consists of 16 residues. V gave up 3 bases and J gave up 6 bases; unmatched junction bases: 10. The CDR3 bases are TGTGCCAGCAGTGAGAAGGGGGCGAATGGGGCCGGGGAGCTGTTTTTT. Translation: CASSEKGANGAGELFF.

The gene calls are TRBV19 and TRBJ1-3; D is unresolved. Looked up from germline, CDR1 is LNHDA and CDR2 is SQIVND (reference sequence). V was pared by 5 bases and J by 2 bases, with 10 bases between. This CDR3 has 14 amino acids. The CDR3 DNA reads as TGTGCCAGTAGTCCCGCCCCTACTGGAAACACCATATATTTT. Translating gives CASSPAPTGNTIYF. Full variable domain (missing parts from reference TRBV19 and TRBJ1-3): DGGITQSPKYLFRKEGQNVTLSCEQNLNHDAMYWYRQDPGQGLRLIYYSQIVNDFQKGDIAEGYSVSREKKESFPLTVTSAQKNPTAFYLCASSPAPTGNTIYFGEGSWLTVV.

CDR3: CASSPGQGDTEAFF. The CDR3 DNA is TGCGCCAGCAGCCCGGGACAGGGCGACACTGAAGCTTTCTTT. The chain links TRBV5-1 to TRBJ1-1, with 9 positions matching TRBD1. The J segment lost 3 bases and the V segment lost 4 bases, leaving 4 bases of the junction unmatched. Per the germline V gene, CDR1 is SGHRS and CDR2 is YFSETQ. The CDR3 spans 14 residues.

The count of this clone is one. The V and J genes are TRBV7-3 and TRBJ1-1, with TRBD1 matching 7 bases. The germline CDR1 and CDR2 sequences are SGHTA and FQGTGA. The CDR3 sequence is 14 residues long. V gave up 2 bases and J gave up 6 bases; unmatched junction bases: 6. CDR3 amino acids: CASSLGTVGAEAFF. The CDR3 bases are TGTGCCAGCAGCTTAGGGACAGTGGGTGCTGAAGCTTTCTTT. The full variable domain, completed using reference TRBV7-3 and TRBJ1-1, is GAGVSQTPSNKVTEKGKYVELRCDPISGHTALYWYRQSLGQGPEFLIYFQGTGAADDSGLPNDRFFAVRPEGSVSTLKIQRTERGDSAVYLCASSLGTVGAEAFFGQGTRLTVV.

The V and J genes are TRBV5-4 and TRBJ1-2; D uncertain. Germline CDR1 SGHNT, CDR2 YYREEE (reference sequence). The CDR3 covers 14 residues. The ends were cut back, 3 bases at V and 2 bases at J, with 11 bases in the middle. The CDR3 here is CASSSGGQNYGYTF. CDR3 bases: TGTGCCAGCAGCTCCGGAGGTCAGAACTATGGCTACACCTTC.

The V gene is TRBV21-1, the J gene TRBJ2-5; the D call TRBD1 from the table was never checked on the DNA. TRBV21-1 is a pseudogene segment. CDR3 size: 16 residues. The CDR3 nucleotides are TGTGCCAGCAGCCCACGCCGGACAGGGGGCTTGGAGACCCAGTACTTC. Protein sequence: CASSPRRTGGLETQYF.

The table lists this clone with a few counts. The gene calls are TRBV4-3 and TRBJ1-4, with 7 bases that match TRBD1. Unmatched junction bases numbered 8, after V lost 0 bases and J lost 7 bases. The CDR3 has 16 residues. Germline CDR1 and CDR2: LGHNA and YSLEER. CDR3 region: CASSQDESGQSEKLFF. As DNA, the CDR3 is TGCGCCAGCAGCCAAGATGAGTCGGGACAGTCTGAAAAACTGTTTTTT.

The V and J genes are TRBV6-1 and TRBJ2-1; maybe TRBD1 (6 bases). Germline CDR1 and CDR2: MNHNS and SASEGT. Trimming removed 5 bases at V and 7 bases at J, with 18 bases between. The CDR3 has 15 residues. This CDR3 is CASSLPGHHGNEQFF. CDR3 nucleotides: TGTGCCAGCAGTCTTCCGGGACACCACGGGAATGAGCAGTTCTTC.

This chain uses TRBV5-4 with TRBJ2-3, with 9 bases matching TRBD1. CDR1 SGHNT and CDR2 YYREEE come from the germline V gene (reference sequence). The CDR3 has 16 amino acids. V trimming: 0 bases; J trimming: 3 bases; junction bases outside the gene matches: 5. The CDR3 bases are TGTGCCAGCAGCTTGGCCATGGGACAGGGAACAGATACGCAGTATTTT. Encoded protein: CASSLAMGQGTDTQYF.

To note about this clone: The junction does not match germline at one end; this may be a read error. The gene calls are TRBV7-7 and TRBJ2-7, with 11 bases identical to TRBD2. The CDR3 is 15 amino acids. Germline loops: CDR1 SSHAT, CDR2 FNYEAQ (reference sequence). The CDR3: CASSPLAGGSYEQYF. Written as DNA, the CDR3 is TGTGCTAGCAGCCCTCTAGCGGGGGGCTCCTACGAGCAGTACTTC.

The V and J genes are TRBV6-5 and TRBJ2-7, with 10 nucleotides matching TRBD1. Germline CDR1 is MNHEY and CDR2 is SVGAGI. J was trimmed by 3 bases and V by 4 bases; bases with no gene match: 3. The CDR3 spans 14 residues. CDR3 in amino acids: CASSSDRGLYEQYF. Written as DNA, the CDR3 is TGTGCCAGCAGTTCAGACAGGGGGCTCTACGAGCAGTACTTC.

A single count supports this clone. J is TRBJ1-2 and V is TRBV16; maybe TRBD1 (5 bases). This CDR3 has 13 residues. The germline V gene encodes CDR1 KGHSY and CDR2 FQNENV. V lost 0 bases and J lost 4, with 6 bases in between. DNA for the CDR3: TGTGCCAGCAGCCAATCGGGGGGCTATGGCTACACCTTC. This codes for CASSQSGGYGYTF.

The V and J genes are TRBV27 and TRBJ2-7, with a weak D call TRBD1 (5 bases). V shed 4 bases and J shed 2 bases, with 9 bases lying between them. The germline V gene encodes CDR1 MNHEY and CDR2 SMNVEV (reference sequence). This CDR3 is 13 amino acids long. In DNA, the CDR3 is TGTGCCAGCAGTTCGACAGAAACCTACGAGCAGTACTTC. It yields the protein CASSSTETYEQYF.

V gene TRBV27 combines with J gene TRBJ1-6; tentatively, D is TRBD1 (5 bases). The germline CDR1 and CDR2 sequences are MNHEY and SMNVEV (reference sequence). This CDR3 contains 13 residues. The V and J ends lost 8 bases and 4 bases respectively, with 9 bases between them. This CDR3 is CASGGDYNSPLHF. As DNA, the CDR3 is TGTGCCAGCGGGGGGGATTATAATTCACCCCTCCACTTT.

CDR3 nucleotides: TGTGCCAGCAGCGTAGGTAGCGGGACCCTATACGAGCAGTACTTC. This codes for CASSVGSGTLYEQYF. This chain uses TRBV9 with TRBJ2-7, with 8 bases fitting TRBD2. With 0 bases clipped from V and 4 bases from J, the junction kept 6 bases outside the gene matches. Germline V gene data show CDR1 as SGDLS and CDR2 as YYNGEE. The length of the CDR3 is 15 residues.

The CDR3 is CASSGAAGGASEQYF. In DNA form, the CDR3 reads TGCGCCAGCAGCGGGGCGGCAGGGGGCGCGAGCGAGCAGTACTTC. The gene calls are TRBV4-1 and TRBJ2-7; 8 bases are a match to TRBD1. Germline CDR1 is MGHRA and CDR2 is YSYEKL. This CDR3 comprises 15 residues. Trimming removed 5 bases from V and 6 bases from J; junction bases left unmatched: 12.

V and J are TRBV19 and TRBJ2-7; D may be TRBD1 (6 bases). V lost 4 bases and J lost 6, with 16 bases in between. Germline V gene sequence: CDR1 LNHDA, CDR2 SQIVND (reference sequence). The CDR3 is made up of 14 amino acids. The CDR3 is CASSTPRDMVEQYF. For the CDR3, the DNA is TGTGCCAGTAGTACTCCCCGGGACATGGTCGAGCAGTACTTC.

J is TRBJ2-5 and V is TRBV9; maybe TRBD2 (7 bases). This CDR3 comprises 14 residues. Trimming stripped 3 bases from V and 6 bases from J, with 15 bases between. The germline V gene has CDR1 SGDLS and CDR2 YYNGEE. The CDR3 loop is CASSASGTGKTQYF. CDR3 bases: TGTGCCAGCAGCGCTAGCGGTACAGGGAAGACCCAGTACTTC.

The rearrangement links TRBV9 to TRBJ2-1; TRBD2 matches 9 bases. In germline, CDR1 is SGDLS, CDR2 YYNGEE. V was pared by 0 bases and J by 6 bases, with 7 bases of the junction left unmatched. This CDR3 is 16 amino acids long. CDR3 nucleotides: TGTGCCAGCAGCGTAGTAGGTAGCGGGAGCCGCAATGAGCAGTTCTTC. Protein sequence: CASSVVGSGSRNEQFF.

V gene TRBV18 combines with J gene TRBJ1-2; 9 nucleotides match TRBD1. Germline CDR1 and CDR2: KGHSH and LQKENI. There are 14 residues in the CDR3. With 5 bases clipped from V and 6 bases from J, the junction kept 7 bases outside the gene matches. CDR3 sequence reads: CASSDRGQGNGYTF. For the CDR3, the DNA is TGTGCCAGCTCAGACCGGGGACAGGGAAATGGCTACACCTTC. Full variable domain (outside the CDR3, taken from reference TRBV18 and TRBJ1-2): NAGVMQNPRHLVRRRGQEARLRCSPMKGHSHVYWYRQLPEEGLKFMVYLQKENIIDESGMPKERFSAEFPKEGPSILRIQQVVRGDSAAYFCASSDRGQGNGYTFGSGTRLTVV.

This clone was observed a few times. The rearrangement links TRBV29-1 to TRBJ1-1, with D perhaps TRBD1 (6 bases). CDR1 and CDR2 (germline): SQVTM, ANQGSEA. This CDR3 region has 11 residues. The V and J ends lost 1 base and 11 bases respectively, with 11 bases between them. The CDR3 DNA sequence: TGCAGCGTTGAAGGGGACACTGGGGCTTTCTTT. Amino acid sequence: CSVEGDTGAFF.

The chain recombines TRBV19 with TRBJ2-6, with a tentative D call TRBD1 (5 bases). V was shortened by 5 bases and J by 3 bases, with 11 bases between the two germline ends. Germline V CDR1 and CDR2: LNHDA, SQIVND (reference sequence). This CDR3 is 15 amino acids long. CDR3 sequence: CASSSQGVGANVLTF. The CDR3 bases are TGTGCCAGTAGTTCCCAGGGCGTTGGGGCCAACGTCCTGACTTTC. Filled out from reference TRBV19 and TRBJ2-6, the complete variable domain reads DGGITQSPKYLFRKEGQNVTLSCEQNLNHDAMYWYRQDPGQGLRLIYYSQIVNDFQKGDIAEGYSVSREKKESFPLTVTSAQKNPTAFYLCASSSQGVGANVLTFGAGSRLTVL.

The chain employs TRBV29-1 and TRBJ2-7; 10 nucleotides align to TRBD2. CDR3 size: 13 residues. Trimming removed 5 bases from V and 5 bases from J; junction bases left unmatched: 6. Germline V CDR1 and CDR2: SQVTM, ANQGSEA. The CDR3 bases are TGCAGCGTTCGTACTAGCGGGATTAACGAGCAGTACTTC. Its translation: CSVRTSGINEQYF.

This clone has just a few counts. The chain couples TRBV7-6 to TRBJ1-4; 9 bases agree with TRBD1. The CDR3 is made up of 16 amino acids. V shed 6 bases, J shed 3 bases, and the junction held 8 bases outside the gene matches. CDR1 and CDR2 (germline): SGHVS, FNYEAQ. CDR3 nucleotide sequence: TGTGCCAGCAGACAAACAGGGGGCGCGGCTAATGAAAAACTGTTTTTT. Its translation: CASRQTGGAANEKLFF.

The V gene is TRBV27, the J gene TRBJ1-1; 7 bases map to TRBD1. Germline lookup yields CDR1 MNHEY and CDR2 SMNVEV (reference sequence). V was pared by 9 bases and J by 1 base, with 8 bases of the junction left unmatched. The CDR3 is made up of 14 amino acids. CDR3 DNA sequence: TGTGCCAGTAAAACCGGGACAGAGAACACTGAAGCTTTCTTT. Translated, it gives CASKTGTENTEAFF.

This clone was counted only a few times. The V call is TRBV9, the J call TRBJ1-3, with unresolved D. V shed 3 bases and J shed 2 bases, with 6 bases lying between them. Germline loops: CDR1 SGDLS, CDR2 YYNGEE. The CDR3 has 13 amino acids. This chain's CDR3 is CASSADTGNTIYF. For the CDR3, the DNA is TGTGCCAGCAGCGCAGACACTGGAAACACCATATATTTT.

This clone was counted a few times. The chain has TRBV4-3 and TRBJ1-1; D may be TRBD1 (5 bases). CDR3 length: 16 residues. V was trimmed by 1 base and J by 0 bases, leaving 12 bases between them. Germline loops: CDR1 LGHNA, CDR2 YSLEER. CDR3 coding DNA: TGCGCCAGCAGCCAAGGAATAAGGGGTTTGAACACTGAAGCTTTCTTT. It is translated as CASSQGIRGLNTEAFF.

J is TRBJ1-4 and V is TRBV5-1; the D is unclear. The CDR3 contains 17 residues. The V end lost 4 bases, the J end lost 0 bases, and 16 bases lay between the germline ends. CDR1 SGHRS and CDR2 YFSETQ come from the germline V gene. The CDR3 nucleotides are TGCGCCAGCAGCACCGACGGACGGACTGCAACTAATGAAAAACTGTTTTTT. It specifies CASSTDGRTATNEKLFF.

The CDR3 is CASSLIGATSTDTQYF. In nucleotides, the CDR3 is TGTGCCAGCAGCCTCATTGGGGCGACTAGCACAGATACGCAGTATTTT. The chain combines TRBV11-2 with TRBJ2-3; possibly TRBD1 for D (5 bases). Trimming pared 5 bases from V and 0 bases from J, leaving 15 bases between. Looked up from germline, CDR1 is SGHAT and CDR2 is FQNNGV. This CDR3 spans 16 amino acids. Using reference TRBV11-2 and TRBJ2-3 for the parts outside the CDR3, the full variable domain is EAGVAQSPRYKIIEKRQSVAFWCNPISGHATLYWYQQILGQGPKLLIQFQNNGVVDDSQLPKDRFSAERLKGVDSTLKIQPAKLEDSAVYLCASSLIGATSTDTQYFGPGTRLTVL.

J is TRBJ2-7 and V is TRBV28, with TRBD1 matching 8 bases. CDR3 length: 15 residues. Germline V gene data show CDR1 as MDHEN and CDR2 as SYDVKM. The ends lost 5 bases at V and 2 bases at J; junction bases unmatched: 8. Here the CDR3 reads CASSNNRGAPYEQYF. CDR3 DNA: TGTGCCAGCAGTAACAACAGGGGGGCTCCCTACGAGCAGTACTTC. Variable domain in full (rest from reference TRBV28 and TRBJ2-7): DVKVTQSSRYLVKRTGEKVFLECVQDMDHENMFWYRQDPGLGLRLIYFSYDVKMKEKGDIPEGYSVSREKKERFSLILESASTNQTSMYLCASSNNRGAPYEQYFGPGTRLTVT.